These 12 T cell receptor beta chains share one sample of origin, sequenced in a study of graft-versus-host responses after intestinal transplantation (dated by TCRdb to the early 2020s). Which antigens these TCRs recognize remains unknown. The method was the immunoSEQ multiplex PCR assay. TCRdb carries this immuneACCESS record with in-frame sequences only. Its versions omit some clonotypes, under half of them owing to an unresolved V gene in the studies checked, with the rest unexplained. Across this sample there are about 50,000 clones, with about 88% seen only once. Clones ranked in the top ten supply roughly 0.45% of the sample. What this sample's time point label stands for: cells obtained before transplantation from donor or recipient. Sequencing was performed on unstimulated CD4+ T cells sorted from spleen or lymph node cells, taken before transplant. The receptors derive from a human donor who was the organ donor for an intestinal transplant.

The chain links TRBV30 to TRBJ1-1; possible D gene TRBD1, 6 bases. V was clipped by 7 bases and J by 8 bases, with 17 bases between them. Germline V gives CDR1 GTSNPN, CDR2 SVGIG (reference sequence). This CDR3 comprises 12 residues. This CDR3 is CAFNAGGAEAFF. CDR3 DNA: TGTGCCTTTAACGCTGGGGGGGCGGAAGCTTTCTTT.

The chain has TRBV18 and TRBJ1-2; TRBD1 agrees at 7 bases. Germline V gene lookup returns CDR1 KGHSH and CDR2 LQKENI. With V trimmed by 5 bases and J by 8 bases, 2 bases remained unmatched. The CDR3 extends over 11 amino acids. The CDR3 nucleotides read TGTGCCAGCTCAGCCAGGGGGGGCTACACCTTC. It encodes CASSARGGYTF.

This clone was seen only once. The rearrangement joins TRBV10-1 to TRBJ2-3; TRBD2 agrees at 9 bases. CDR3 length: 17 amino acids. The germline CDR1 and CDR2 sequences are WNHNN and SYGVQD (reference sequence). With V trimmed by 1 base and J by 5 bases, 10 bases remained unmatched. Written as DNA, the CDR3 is TGCGCCAGCAGTGAGTTACCAGCGGGGGGCCCTGGAGATACGCAGTATTTT. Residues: CASSELPAGGPGDTQYF.

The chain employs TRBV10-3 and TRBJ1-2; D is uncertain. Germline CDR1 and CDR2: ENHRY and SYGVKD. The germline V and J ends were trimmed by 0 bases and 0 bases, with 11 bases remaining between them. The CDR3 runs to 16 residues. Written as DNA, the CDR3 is TGTGCCATCAGTGAGTCGACGGGGTTGACTAACTATGGCTACACCTTC. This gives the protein CAISESTGLTNYGYTF.

CDR3: CASTLGQGVFGELFF. The DNA for the CDR3 is TGTGCCAGCACCTTGGGACAGGGTGTATTCGGGGAGCTGTTTTTT. The V call is TRBV27, the J call TRBJ2-2, with 9 positions matching TRBD1. The CDR3 loop spans 15 amino acids. Germline V gene sequence: CDR1 MNHEY, CDR2 SMNVEV (reference sequence). With 7 bases clipped from V and 7 bases from J, the junction kept 10 bases outside the gene matches.

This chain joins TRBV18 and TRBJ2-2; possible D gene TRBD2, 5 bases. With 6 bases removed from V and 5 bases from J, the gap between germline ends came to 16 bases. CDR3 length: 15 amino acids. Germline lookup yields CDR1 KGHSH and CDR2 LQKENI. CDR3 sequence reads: CASSLATGSTGELFF. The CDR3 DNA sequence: TGTGCCAGCTCCCTCGCCACGGGGTCGACCGGGGAGCTGTTTTTT. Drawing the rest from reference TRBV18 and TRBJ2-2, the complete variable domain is NAGVMQNPRHLVRRRGQEARLRCSPMKGHSHVYWYRQLPEEGLKFMVYLQKENIIDESGMPKERFSAEFPKEGPSILRIQQVVRGDSAAYFCASSLATGSTGELFFGEGSRLTVL.

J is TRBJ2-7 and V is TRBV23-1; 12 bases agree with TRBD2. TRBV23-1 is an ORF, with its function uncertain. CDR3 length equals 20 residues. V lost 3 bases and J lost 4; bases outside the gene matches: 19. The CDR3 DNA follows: TGCGCCAGCAGTCAGCCCCCAGGTTGGACTAGCGGGGTGCTTGGATACGAGCAGTACTTC. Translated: CASSQPPGWTSGVLGYEQYF.

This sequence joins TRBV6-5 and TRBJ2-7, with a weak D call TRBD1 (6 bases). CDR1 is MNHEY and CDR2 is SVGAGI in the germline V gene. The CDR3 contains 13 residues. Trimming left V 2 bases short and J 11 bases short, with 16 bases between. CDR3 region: CASSYASTGFKYF. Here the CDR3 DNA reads TGTGCCAGCAGTTACGCATCCACAGGGTTTAAGTACTTC.

The CDR3 loop reads CASSPGQYYGYTF. CDR3 coding DNA: TGTGCCAGCAGCCCGGGACAGTACTATGGCTACACCTTC. V gene TRBV7-9 combines with J gene TRBJ1-2; TRBD1 matches 7 bases. CDR1 and CDR2 from the germline V gene are SEHNR and FQNEAQ (reference sequence). V dropped 5 bases and J dropped 3; count of bases not matched to a gene: 3. CDR3 size: 13 residues.

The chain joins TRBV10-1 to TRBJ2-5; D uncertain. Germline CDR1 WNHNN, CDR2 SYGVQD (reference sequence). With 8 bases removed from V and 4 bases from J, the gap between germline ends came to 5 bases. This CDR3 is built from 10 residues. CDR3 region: CASAGETQYF. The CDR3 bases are TGCGCCAGCGCAGGAGAGACCCAGTACTTC.

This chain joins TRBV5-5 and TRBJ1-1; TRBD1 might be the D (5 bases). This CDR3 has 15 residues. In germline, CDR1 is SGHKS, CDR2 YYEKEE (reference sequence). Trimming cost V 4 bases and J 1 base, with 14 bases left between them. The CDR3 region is CASSEEGLPNTEAFF. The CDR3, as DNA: TGTGCCAGCAGCGAAGAGGGACTCCCGAACACTGAAGCTTTCTTT.

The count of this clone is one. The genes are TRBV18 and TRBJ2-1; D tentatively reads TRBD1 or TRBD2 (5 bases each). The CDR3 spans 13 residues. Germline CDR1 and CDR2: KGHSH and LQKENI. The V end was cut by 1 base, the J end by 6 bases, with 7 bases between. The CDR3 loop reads CASSPRDLNEQFF. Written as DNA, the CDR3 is TGTGCCAGCTCACCACGGGACCTCAATGAGCAGTTCTTC. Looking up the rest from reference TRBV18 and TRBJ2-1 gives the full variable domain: NAGVMQNPRHLVRRRGQEARLRCSPMKGHSHVYWYRQLPEEGLKFMVYLQKENIIDESGMPKERFSAEFPKEGPSILRIQQVVRGDSAAYFCASSPRDLNEQFFGPGTRLTVL.